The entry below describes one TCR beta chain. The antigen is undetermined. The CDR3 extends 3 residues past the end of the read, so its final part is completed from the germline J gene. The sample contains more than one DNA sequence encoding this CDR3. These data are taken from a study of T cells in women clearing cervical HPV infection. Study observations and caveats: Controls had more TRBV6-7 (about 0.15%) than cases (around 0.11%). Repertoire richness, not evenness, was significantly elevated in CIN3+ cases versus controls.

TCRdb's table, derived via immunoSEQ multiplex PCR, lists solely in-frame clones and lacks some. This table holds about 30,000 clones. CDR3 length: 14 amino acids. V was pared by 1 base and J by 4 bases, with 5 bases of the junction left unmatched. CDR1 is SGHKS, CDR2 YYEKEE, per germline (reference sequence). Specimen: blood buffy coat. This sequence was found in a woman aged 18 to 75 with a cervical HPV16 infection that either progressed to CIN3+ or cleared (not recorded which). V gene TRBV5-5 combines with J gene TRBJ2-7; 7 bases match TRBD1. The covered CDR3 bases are TGTGCCAGCAGCTTGAACAGGGGCCGATACGAG. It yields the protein CASSLNRGRYE. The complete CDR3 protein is CASSLNRGRYEQYF.